The clone carrying this T cell receptor beta chain has only a few counts. Its antigen remains unknown. The junction had 3 bases not matched to a gene; V was cut back by 0 bases and J by 9 bases. The CDR3 is 13 residues long. CDR1 is SGHRS and CDR2 is YFSETQ in the germline V gene. Reverse transcription of all isolated RNA meant that expressed TCRB transcripts were sequenced. Method: immunoSEQ multiplex PCR; TCRdb's copy keeps in-frame clones and lacks some. Of more than 150,000 clones listed, approximately 8.8% were seen once; the top ten hold roughly 0.7%. The sample belongs to a study of beta chain features in type 1 diabetes. Findings and caveats of the study: People with Type 1 diabetes carried modestly yet significantly shorter TCRB CDR3s in all four CD4+ subsets.

Without exception, sorted populations had purity beyond 98%. The rearrangement uses TRBV5-1 and TRBJ2-1; 7 nucleotides line up with TRBD2. Sequenced material: central memory CD4+ T cells from blood. The sequence derives from a woman aged 25 to 45 with type 1 diabetes. CDR3 nucleotides: TGCGCCAGCAGCTTGGAGGCTAGCGGTGAGCAGTTCTTC. Amino acid sequence: CASSLEASGEQFF.